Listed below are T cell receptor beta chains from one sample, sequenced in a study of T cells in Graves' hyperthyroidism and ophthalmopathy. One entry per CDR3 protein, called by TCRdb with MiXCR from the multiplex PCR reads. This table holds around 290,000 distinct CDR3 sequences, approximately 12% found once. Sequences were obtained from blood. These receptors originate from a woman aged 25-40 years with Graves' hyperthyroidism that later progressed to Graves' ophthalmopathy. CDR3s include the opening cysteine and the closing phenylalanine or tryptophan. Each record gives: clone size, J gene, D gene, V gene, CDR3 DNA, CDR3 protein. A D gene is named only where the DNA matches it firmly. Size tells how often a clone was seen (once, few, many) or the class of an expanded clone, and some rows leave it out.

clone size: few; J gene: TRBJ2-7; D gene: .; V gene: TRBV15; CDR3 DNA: TGTGCCACGAAGGACACCCTTACGGGGGAGCAGTACTTC; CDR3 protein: CATKDTLTGEQYF
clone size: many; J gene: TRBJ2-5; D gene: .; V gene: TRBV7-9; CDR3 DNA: TGTGCCAGCAGCTTACACGGGACACCCCAAGAGACCCAGTACTTC; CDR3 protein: CASSLHGTPQETQYF
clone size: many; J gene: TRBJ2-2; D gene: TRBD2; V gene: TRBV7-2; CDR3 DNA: TGTGCCAGCAGCCTCAGGACTAGCGGGAGGACCGGCGGGACCGGGGAGCTGTTTTTT; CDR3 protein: CASSLRTSGRTGGTGELFF
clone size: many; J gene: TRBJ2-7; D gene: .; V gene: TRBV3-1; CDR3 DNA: TGTGCCAGCAGCCAATATGTGAGCGGGCACTACGAGCAGTACTTC; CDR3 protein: CASSQYVSGHYEQYF
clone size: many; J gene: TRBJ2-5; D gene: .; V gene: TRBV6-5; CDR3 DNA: TGTGCCAGCAGTTACACTGGGGGCTGGGGGGAGACCCAGTACTTC; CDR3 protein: CASSYTGGWGETQYF
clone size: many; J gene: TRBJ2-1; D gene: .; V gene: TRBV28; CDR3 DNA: TGTGCCAGCAGCCTGCAGGGCGTGGACAATGAGCAGTTCTTC; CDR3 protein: CASSLQGVDNEQFF
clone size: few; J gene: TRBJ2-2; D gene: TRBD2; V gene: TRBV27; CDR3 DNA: TGTGCCAGCAGCCCCCCCCCATATAGCGGGAGGAACACCGGGGAGCTGTTTTTT; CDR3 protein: CASSPPPYSGRNTGELFF
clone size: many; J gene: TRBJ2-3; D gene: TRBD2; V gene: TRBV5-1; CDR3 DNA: TGCGCCAGCAGCTTGACTTATACTAGCGGAGCTAGCACAGATACGCAGTATTTT; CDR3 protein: CASSLTYTSGASTDTQYF
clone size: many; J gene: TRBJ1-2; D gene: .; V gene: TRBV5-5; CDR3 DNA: TGTGCCAGCAGCCTCGGGACGGACTATGGCTACACCTTC; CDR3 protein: CASSLGTDYGYTF
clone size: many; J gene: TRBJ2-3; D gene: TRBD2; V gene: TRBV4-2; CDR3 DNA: TGTGCCAGCAGCCAAGATTGGGCGGGAGGGCCGTCAGATACGCAGTATTTT; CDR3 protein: CASSQDWAGGPSDTQYF
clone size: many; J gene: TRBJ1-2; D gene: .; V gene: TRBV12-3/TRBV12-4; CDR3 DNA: TGTGCCAGCAGTCCCGGCCCGCCGGGCTACACCTTC; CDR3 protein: CASSPGPPGYTF
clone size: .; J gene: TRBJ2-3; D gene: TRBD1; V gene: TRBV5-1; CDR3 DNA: TGCGCCAGCAGCCTTGGGTGGGGACAGGCCCGCACAGATACGCAGTATTTT; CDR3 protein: CASSLGWGQARTDTQYF
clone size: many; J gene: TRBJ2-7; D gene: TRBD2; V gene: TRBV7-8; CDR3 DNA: TGTGCCAGCAGCTTTTCACTAGCGGGAAGCTACGAGCAGTACTTC; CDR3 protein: CASSFSLAGSYEQYF
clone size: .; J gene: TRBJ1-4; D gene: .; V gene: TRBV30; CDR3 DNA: TGTGCCTGGAGTGTACAGTCAGGTGGAAATGAAAAACTGTTTTTT; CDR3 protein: CAWSVQSGGNEKLFF
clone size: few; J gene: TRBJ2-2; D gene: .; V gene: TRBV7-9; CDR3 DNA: TGTGCCACCCCACTAGCACCCCCGACCGGGGAGCTGTTTTTT; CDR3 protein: CATPLAPPTGELFF
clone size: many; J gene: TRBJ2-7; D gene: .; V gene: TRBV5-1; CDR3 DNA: TGCGCCAGCAGCCACCGACAGGCGAGCTCCTACGAGCAGTACTTC; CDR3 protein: CASSHRQASSYEQYF
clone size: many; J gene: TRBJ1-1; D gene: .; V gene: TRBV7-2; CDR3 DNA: TGTGCCAGCAGCTTTCGAGAGGGCACTGAAGCTTTCTTT; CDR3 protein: CASSFREGTEAFF
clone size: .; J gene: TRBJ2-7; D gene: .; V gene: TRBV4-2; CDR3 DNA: TGTGCCAGCAGCCAAACTGGAGAGCAGTACTTC; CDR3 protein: CASSQTGEQYF
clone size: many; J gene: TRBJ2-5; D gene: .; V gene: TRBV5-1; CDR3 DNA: TGCGCCAGCAGCACGCCGGGACAAGAGACCCAGTACTTC; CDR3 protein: CASSTPGQETQYF
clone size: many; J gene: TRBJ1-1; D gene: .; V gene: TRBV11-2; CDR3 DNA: TGTGCCAGCAGCTTAGGAGCGAACACTGAAGCTTTCTTT; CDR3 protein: CASSLGANTEAFF
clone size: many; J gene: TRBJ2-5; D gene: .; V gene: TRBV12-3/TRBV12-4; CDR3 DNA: TGTGCCAGCAGTTTCTCGGAGACCCAGTACTTC; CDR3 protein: CASSFSETQYF
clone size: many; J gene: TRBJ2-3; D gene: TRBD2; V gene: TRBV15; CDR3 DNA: TGTGCCACCAGCAGAGATAGGAGCGGGAGATCGGATACGCAGTATTTT; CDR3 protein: CATSRDRSGRSDTQYF
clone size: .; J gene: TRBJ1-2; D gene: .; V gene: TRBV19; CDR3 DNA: TGTGCCAGTAGTCCAGGACTGAATAACTATGGCTACACCTTC; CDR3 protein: CASSPGLNNYGYTF
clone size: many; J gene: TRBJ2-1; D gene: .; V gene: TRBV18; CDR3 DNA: TGTGCCAGCTCTAGCGGCGGGTCCTACAATGAGCAGTTCTTC; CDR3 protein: CASSSGGSYNEQFF
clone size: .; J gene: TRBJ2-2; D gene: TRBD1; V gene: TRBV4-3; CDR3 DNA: TGCGCCAGCAGCCAAGATTTCACAGGGGGGACCACCGGGGAGCTGTTTTTT; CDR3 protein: CASSQDFTGGTTGELFF
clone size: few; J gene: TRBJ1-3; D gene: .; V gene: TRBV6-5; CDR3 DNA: TGTGCCAGCAGTTACGGTGGAGGACCCTCTGGAAACACCATATATTTT; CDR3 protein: CASSYGGGPSGNTIYF
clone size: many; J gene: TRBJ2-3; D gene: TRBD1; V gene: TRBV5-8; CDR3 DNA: TGTGCCAGTCACCGGGACAGGGGAATGGATACGCAGTATTTT; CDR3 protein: CASHRDRGMDTQYF
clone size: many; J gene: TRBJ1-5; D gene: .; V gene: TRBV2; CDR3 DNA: TGTGCCAGCAGTGAACGAAAACTTAGCAATCAGCCCCAGCATTTT; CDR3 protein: CASSERKLSNQPQHF
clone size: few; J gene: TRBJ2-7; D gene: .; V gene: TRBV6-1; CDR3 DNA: TGTGCCAGCAGTGAAAGGTGGTCCGAACATTACGAGCAGTACTTC; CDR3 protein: CASSERWSEHYEQYF
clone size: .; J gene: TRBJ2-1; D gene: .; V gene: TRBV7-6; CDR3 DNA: TGTGCCAGCAGCCCTGGCCCAAGCCTATCTGGTAATGAGCAGTTCTTC; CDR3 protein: CASSPGPSLSGNEQFF
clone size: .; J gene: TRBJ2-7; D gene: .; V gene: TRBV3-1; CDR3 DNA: TGTGCCAGCAGCCAAGACTACGGCAGCTCCTACGAGCAGTACTTC; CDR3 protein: CASSQDYGSSYEQYF
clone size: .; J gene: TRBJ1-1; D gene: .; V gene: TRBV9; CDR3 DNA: TGTGCCAGCAGTCCCGGGGCAGGCTGGACTGAAGCTTTCTTT; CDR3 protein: CASSPGAGWTEAFF
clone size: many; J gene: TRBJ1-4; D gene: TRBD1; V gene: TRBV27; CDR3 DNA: TGTGCCAGCAGGGGACAGGGAACTAATGAAAAACTGTTTTTT; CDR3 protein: CASRGQGTNEKLFF
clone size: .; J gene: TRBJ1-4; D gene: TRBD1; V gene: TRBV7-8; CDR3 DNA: TGTGCCAGCAGCTTAGCCGGACAGGGCAGCGTAAAACTGTTTTTT; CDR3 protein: CASSLAGQGSVKLFF
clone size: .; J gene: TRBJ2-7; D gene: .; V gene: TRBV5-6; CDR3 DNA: TGTGCCAGCAGCCCGCTGCAGGGCCCCTACGAGCAGTACTTC; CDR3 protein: CASSPLQGPYEQYF
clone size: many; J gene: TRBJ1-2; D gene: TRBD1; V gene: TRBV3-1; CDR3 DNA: TGTGCCAGCAGCCTGGACAGGAACTATGGCTACACCTTC; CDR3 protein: CASSLDRNYGYTF
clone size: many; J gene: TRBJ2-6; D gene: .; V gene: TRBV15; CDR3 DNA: TGTGCCACCAGCAGGGCTGGACCCGGGGCCAACGTCCTGACTTTC; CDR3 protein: CATSRAGPGANVLTF
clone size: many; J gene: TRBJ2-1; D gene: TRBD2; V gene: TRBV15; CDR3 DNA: TGTGCCACCAGCGGTGGACTAGCGGGAGACAATGAGCAGTTCTTC; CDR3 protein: CATSGGLAGDNEQFF
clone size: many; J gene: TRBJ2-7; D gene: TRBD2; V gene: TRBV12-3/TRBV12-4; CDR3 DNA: TGTGCCAGCAGTTTAAGCGGGGGCCCTGACGAGCAGTACTTC; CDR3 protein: CASSLSGGPDEQYF
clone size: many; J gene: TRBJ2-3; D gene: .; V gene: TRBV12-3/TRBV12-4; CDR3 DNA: TGTGCCAGCAGCCGGACAGTAGATACGCAGTATTTT; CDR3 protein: CASSRTVDTQYF
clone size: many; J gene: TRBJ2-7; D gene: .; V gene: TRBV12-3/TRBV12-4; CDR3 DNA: TGTGCCAGCAGAGCGGACGGCTACGAGCAGTACTTC; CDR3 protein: CASRADGYEQYF
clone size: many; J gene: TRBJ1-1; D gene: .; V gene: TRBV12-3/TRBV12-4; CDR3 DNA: TGTGCCAGCAGTTTAGAAGGCCAGACTGAAGCTTTCTTT; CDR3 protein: CASSLEGQTEAFF
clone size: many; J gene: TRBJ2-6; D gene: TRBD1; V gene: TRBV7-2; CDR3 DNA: TGTGCCAGCAGACGGACAGGGATAAACTCTGGGGCCAACGTCCTGACTTTC; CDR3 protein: CASRRTGINSGANVLTF
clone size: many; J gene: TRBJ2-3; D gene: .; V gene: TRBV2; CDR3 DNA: TGTGCCAGCAGTGTCCGACTAGTTCTATCCACAGATACGCAGTATTTT; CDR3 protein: CASSVRLVLSTDTQYF
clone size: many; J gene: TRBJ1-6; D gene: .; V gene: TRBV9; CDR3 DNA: TGTGCCAGCAGCGTAGCCGGGGCCAATTCACCCCTCCACTTT; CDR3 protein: CASSVAGANSPLHF
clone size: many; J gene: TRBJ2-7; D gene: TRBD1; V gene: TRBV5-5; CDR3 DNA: TGTGCCAGCAGCATGGACAGGGGGATCTACGAGCAGTACTTC; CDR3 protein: CASSMDRGIYEQYF
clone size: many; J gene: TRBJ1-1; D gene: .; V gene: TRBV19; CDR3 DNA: TGTGCCAGTAGTATCTCGGAGGTATCGAACACTGAAGCTTTCTTT; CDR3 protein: CASSISEVSNTEAFF
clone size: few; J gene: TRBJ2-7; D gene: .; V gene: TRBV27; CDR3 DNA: TGTGCCAGCAGTTTACTGGACAGCTCCTACGGGCAGTACTTC; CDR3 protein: CASSLLDSSYGQYF